One and the same sample provided the 17 T cell receptor beta chains below, sequenced in a study of cytomegalovirus exposure and HLA in healthy donors. PCR involved 60 Vbeta and 13 Jbeta primers. The assay was immunoSEQ multiplex PCR, and TCRdb's table has in-frame clones only and misses some. The sample holds about 130,000 clones, approximately 78% seen once. The sample was PBMCs. All receptors derive from a human donor in good health.

This chain joins TRBV6-5 and TRBJ2-7, with 8 bases aligning to TRBD2. With 5 bases clipped from V and 3 bases from J, the junction kept 3 bases outside the gene matches. There are 13 residues in the CDR3. Germline lookup yields CDR1 MNHEY and CDR2 SVGAGI. The CDR3 protein is CASSRAGVYEQYF. The CDR3 DNA reads TGTGCCAGCAGTCGAGCGGGGGTCTACGAGCAGTACTTC.

This chain connects TRBV5-4 to TRBJ1-2, with TRBD1 as a possible D gene (6 bases). The CDR3 is 13 residues long. The germline V and J ends were trimmed by 3 bases and 7 bases, with 13 bases remaining between them. Germline CDR1 is SGHNT and CDR2 is YYREEE (reference sequence). The CDR3 nucleotides are TGTGCCAGCAGCTCAACAGGGCGTAGTGGCTACACCTTC. It yields the protein CASSSTGRSGYTF.

This chain connects TRBV7-3 to TRBJ2-1, with D unclear. Germline CDR1 is SGHTA and CDR2 is FQGTGA. V lost 4 bases and J lost 6, with 4 bases in between. The CDR3 runs 11 residues. The CDR3, as DNA: TGTGCCAGCAGCTCAGGCAATGAGCAGTTCTTC. It is translated as CASSSGNEQFF.

The chain carries TRBV18 and TRBJ2-1; D gene uncertain. The V gene's germline CDR1 is KGHSH and CDR2 LQKENI. There are 12 residues in the CDR3. V lost 6 bases to trimming and J lost 7 bases, with 10 bases between them. CDR3 nucleotides: TGTGCCAGCTCTTCCCGTCGGAATGAGCAGTTCTTC. Translation: CASSSRRNEQFF.

The chain couples TRBV19 to TRBJ1-5; TRBD1 is a possible D gene (6 bases). V was clipped by 8 bases and J by 7 bases, with 21 bases between them. The CDR3 is 15 amino acids. The V gene's germline CDR1 is LNHDA and CDR2 SQIVND (reference sequence). DNA for the CDR3: TGTGCCAGTTCCTGGGGACAATCGACGTTGCAGCCCCAGCATTTT. Translation: CASSWGQSTLQPQHF.

The chain recombines TRBV9 with TRBJ2-3; D may be TRBD1 (5 bases). This CDR3 spans 14 amino acids. Looked up from germline, CDR1 is SGDLS and CDR2 is YYNGEE. Trimming left V 3 bases short and J 0 bases short, with 8 bases between. This CDR3 is CASSGGDSTDTQYF. The CDR3 DNA sequence: TGTGCCAGCAGCGGGGGCGATAGCACAGATACGCAGTATTTT.

This clone has a handful of counts. This chain links TRBV30 with TRBJ1-1; D is ambiguous. Germline loops: CDR1 GTSNPN, CDR2 SVGIG (reference sequence). This CDR3 comprises 11 residues. Trimming removed 4 bases from V and 4 bases from J, with 7 bases in between. The DNA for the CDR3 is TGTGCCTGGATTCGGGGCACTGAAGCTTTCTTT. It specifies CAWIRGTEAFF.

The CDR3 DNA is TGTGCCAGCAGTGAAGCGCTTCCAGACAGCCGGGGGGGCTACACCTTC. This encodes CASSEALPDSRGGYTF. This sequence joins TRBV2 and TRBJ1-2, with D maybe TRBD1 (5 bases). The germline CDR1 and CDR2 sequences are SNHLY and FYNNEI. V lost 0 bases and J lost 8, with 19 bases in between. CDR3 length: 16 residues.

This rearrangement joins TRBV5-4 to TRBJ2-7; the D gene is possibly TRBD2 (5 bases). CDR1 is SGHNT and CDR2 is YYREEE in the germline V gene (reference sequence). The CDR3 covers 12 residues. Trimming stripped 0 bases from V and 10 bases from J, with 11 bases between. CDR3 nucleotide sequence: TGTGCCAGCAGCTTGGCTTCGAGGGAACAGTACTTC. Amino acids: CASSLASREQYF.

This clone has just a few counts. J is TRBJ1-5 and V is TRBV6-5, with D tentatively TRBD1 (5 bases). Germline V gene sequence: CDR1 MNHEY, CDR2 SVGAGI. The CDR3 is made up of 14 amino acids. Deletions cut 7 bases from V and 11 bases from J, with 21 bases between. CDR3 bases: TGTGCCAGCACCCCCCGGGCACAGGTCTTATCCCAGCATTTT. Its protein is CASTPRAQVLSQHF.

The chain has TRBV27 and TRBJ1-1; the match to TRBD1 covers 7 bases. CDR3 length: 20 amino acids. Germline V CDR1 and CDR2: MNHEY, SMNVEV (reference sequence). V lost 0 bases, J lost 0 bases, and 16 bases stayed unmatched. CDR3 region: CASSLSRQGAFAGMNTEAFF. CDR3 DNA: TGTGCCAGCAGTTTATCCCGACAGGGCGCCTTCGCGGGGATGAACACTGAAGCTTTCTTT.

The CDR3 here is CASGPGTGGRYGYTF. CDR3 sequence (DNA): TGTGCCAGCGGCCCCGGGACAGGGGGTCGGTATGGCTACACCTTC. This sequence joins TRBV27 and TRBJ1-2, with 11 positions matching TRBD1. CDR3 length: 15 amino acids. Germline V gene data show CDR1 as MNHEY and CDR2 as SMNVEV (reference sequence). V lost 8 bases to trimming and J lost 5 bases; unmatched junction nucleotides: 10.

The J gene is TRBJ1-1, the V gene TRBV9; no clear D gene. The V end lost 0 bases, the J end lost 4 bases, and 16 bases lay between the germline ends. CDR3 length: 16 amino acids. The germline gives CDR1 SGDLS, CDR2 YYNGEE. CDR3 nucleotides: TGTGCCAGCAGCGTAGAGATTTCGGGCGAGGGCACTGAAGCTTTCTTT. Encoded protein: CASSVEISGEGTEAFF.

This clone occurred a few times. The V and J genes are TRBV10-3 and TRBJ1-1; D is undetermined. Germline values: CDR1 ENHRY, CDR2 SYGVKD. The CDR3 is 15 residues long. Trimming cost V 3 bases and J 0 bases, with 11 bases left between them. The CDR3 nucleotides read TGTGCCATCAGTGACCCGGGGTCACTGAACACTGAAGCTTTCTTT. Its translation is CAISDPGSLNTEAFF.

The chain carries TRBV4-1 and TRBJ2-5; a weak D match, TRBD2 (5 bases). The J call may be incorrect, as the DNA end agrees better with TRBJ2-7. CDR3 length equals 16 residues. Germline CDR1 is MGHRA and CDR2 is YSYEKL. The CDR3 here is CASSQAGVGSSYEQYF. CDR3 DNA: TGCGCCAGCAGCCAAGCCGGAGTGGGGAGCTCCTACGAGCAGTACTTC.

This chain connects TRBV7-2 to TRBJ2-7; tentatively, D is TRBD2 (6 bases). In germline, CDR1 is SGHTA, CDR2 FQGNSA. Between the trimmed V and J ends, which lost 3 bases and 2 bases, there was a span of 11 bases. This CDR3 spans 14 amino acids. CDR3 in amino acids: CASSFQGGPYEQYF. DNA of the CDR3: TGTGCCAGCAGCTTCCAGGGAGGTCCCTACGAGCAGTACTTC.

A few counts support this clone. In DNA, the CDR3 is TGTGCCAGCAGCTTGGCCCTCCAGCCCGGGGGTAACAATCAGCCCCAGCATTTT. Amino acid sequence: CASSLALQPGGNNQPQHF. The rearrangement joins TRBV5-8 to TRBJ1-5, with a possible D match to TRBD1 (5 bases). The CDR3 sequence is 18 residues long. CDR1 and CDR2 (germline): SGHTS, YDEGEE. The V and J ends lost 0 bases and 3 bases respectively, with 19 bases between them.